A selection of T cell receptor beta chains follows, all from one sample in a study of cytomegalovirus exposure and HLA in healthy donors. Only in-frame clones appear in the TCRdb table, and some are missing; sequencing was by immunoSEQ multiplex PCR. Found here are about 89,000 clones, around three quarters of them singletons; the top ten hold roughly 1.5%. Input material: PBMCs. The receptor source for this set is a male donor in good health and CMV-seronegative. Each CDR3 is given with its conserved first and last residue. Fields, in order: D gene, J gene, clone size, V gene, CDR3 protein, CDR3 DNA. A D gene is named only where the DNA matches it firmly. Rows may omit the clone size; those that give it use once, few, many or a size class.

.,TRBJ1-5,.,TRBV7-8,CASSLGWAGENQPQHF,TGTGCCAGCAGCTTAGGATGGGCGGGAGAGAATCAGCCCCAGCATTTT
TRBD1,TRBJ1-5,.,TRBV18,CASSGTGPERPQHF,TGTGCCAGCTCCGGGACAGGGCCTGAGAGGCCCCAGCATTTT
.,TRBJ2-7,once,TRBV27,CASSLFSPTGSSYEQYF,TGTGCCAGCAGTTTATTCTCCCCGACAGGTAGCTCCTACGAGCAGTACTTC
.,TRBJ2-1,.,TRBV2,CASNGAGRYNEQFF,TGTGCCAGCAATGGGGCAGGGAGGTACAATGAGCAGTTCTTC
.,TRBJ1-2,.,TRBV5-1,CASSLEGQGNYGYTF,TGCGCCAGCAGCTTGGAGGGGCAGGGGAACTATGGCTACACCTTC
TRBD2,TRBJ2-1,few,TRBV19,CASSIRTSSSRYNEQFF,TGTGCCAGTAGTATCCGGACTAGCTCATCTAGATACAATGAGCAGTTCTTC
TRBD2,TRBJ2-5,.,TRBV9,CASSVGTSGRDQETQYF,TGTGCCAGCAGCGTGGGGACTAGCGGGAGGGATCAGGAGACCCAGTACTTC
.,TRBJ1-1,.,TRBV7-2,CASSLFGDTEAFF,TGTGCCAGCAGCTTATTCGGGGACACTGAAGCTTTCTTT
TRBD1,TRBJ2-7,once,TRBV11-2,CASSSLDRVPSEQYF,TGTGCCAGCAGCTCCCTGGACAGGGTGCCTAGCGAGCAGTACTTC
.,TRBJ1-3,.,TRBV28,CASTTSGAGGNTIYF,TGTGCCAGCACCACTTCTGGGGCAGGTGGAAACACCATATATTTT
.,TRBJ2-4,.,TRBV7-6,CASSWLTGRVGNIQYF,TGTGCCAGCAGCTGGCTTACAGGGCGGGTGGGAAACATTCAGTACTTC